The 21 T cell receptor beta chains given below trace back to one sample, sequenced in a study of cytomegalovirus exposure and HLA in healthy donors (dated by TCRdb to about 2017). The protocol used for the library was the immunoSEQ multiplex PCR assay. For the multiplex PCR, a mixture combining 60 forward primers for TCR Vbeta segments and 13 reverse primers for TCR Jbeta segments was used. TCRdb took this table from immuneACCESS and kept in-frame rearrangements with V and J called. Such tables lack part of the clones; where checked against another copy, unresolved V genes explain under half of the gap, and the rest is unexplained. This sample comprises some 76,000 clones, around 86% of them detected only once. 1.5% to 2% of the sample goes to the ten largest clones. The source material was PBMCs. These receptors were taken from a woman in her 30s in good health and CMV-seronegative.

The rearrangement links TRBV10-2 to TRBJ2-7; weak D call: TRBD1 (5 bases). Trimming stripped 6 bases from V and 6 bases from J, with 18 bases between. Germline-derived CDR1 and CDR2 are WSHSY and SAAADI. The CDR3 has 14 residues. CDR3 protein: CASSLDSPGSEQYF. The DNA for the CDR3 is TGCGCCAGCAGCCTTGACAGCCCGGGTAGCGAGCAGTACTTC.

To note about this clone: One end of the junction is discordant with germline, which a read error may explain. The chain links TRBV28 to TRBJ2-3; 7 bases fit TRBD2. Germline-derived CDR1 and CDR2 are MDHEN and SYDVKM. The CDR3 extends over 16 amino acids. CDR3: CASSRGLAAYTDTQCF. CDR3 nucleotide sequence: TGTGCCAGCAGCAGAGGGCTAGCGGCCTACACAGATACGCAGTGTTTT. Together with reference TRBV28 and TRBJ2-3, the CDR3 gives the full variable domain: DVKVTQSSRYLVKRTGEKVFLECVQDMDHENMFWYRQDPGLGLRLIYFSYDVKMKEKGDIPEGYSVSREKKERFSLILESASTNQTSMYLCASSRGLAAYTDTQCFGPGTRLTVL.

CDR3 in DNA: TGCGCCAGCCGACCCGGGTACAGGGCGGACGAGCAGTACTTC. Translated: CASRPGYRADEQYF. The chain joins TRBV5-1 to TRBJ2-7; TRBD1 is a possible D gene (6 bases). V was cut by 7 bases and J by 5 bases, with 19 bases left in between. Germline lookup yields CDR1 SGHRS and CDR2 YFSETQ. The CDR3 totals 14 residues.

This sequence joins TRBV18 and TRBJ1-2; 9 bases are shared with TRBD1. J gave up 3 bases and V 3 bases, and 5 bases lay outside the gene matches. Germline V CDR1 and CDR2: KGHSH, LQKENI. This CDR3 is built from 15 residues. Here the CDR3 DNA reads TGTGCCAGCTCACCTACAGGGGGCGTTCACTATGGCTACACCTTC. This sequence encodes CASSPTGGVHYGYTF.

This chain connects TRBV7-9 to TRBJ1-2; tentative D call: TRBD1 (6 bases). This CDR3 spans 16 amino acids. V was shortened by 6 bases and J by 0 bases, with 17 bases between the two germline ends. The germline V gene encodes CDR1 SEHNR and CDR2 FQNEAQ (reference sequence). The CDR3 reads CASSSGAGAANYGYTF. The DNA for the CDR3 is TGTGCCAGCAGTTCAGGTGCGGGGGCAGCTAACTATGGCTACACCTTC.

This clone was counted between two and nine times. The chain employs TRBV5-1 and TRBJ1-4, with 7 bases that match TRBD1. The CDR3 length is 13 residues. From germline, CDR1 is SGHRS and CDR2 YFSETQ. V dropped 3 bases and J dropped 6; count of bases not matched to a gene: 2. The CDR3 loop reads CASSSGTDEKLFF. The CDR3 DNA sequence: TGCGCCAGCAGCTCCGGGACAGATGAAAAACTGTTTTTT.

The gene calls are TRBV13 and TRBJ1-2, with D maybe TRBD1 (5 bases). V was pared by 5 bases and J by 8 bases, with 18 bases between. CDR1 is PRHDT and CDR2 is FYEKMQ in the germline V gene (reference sequence). The CDR3 has 14 residues. CDR3: CASSAQRGGDGYTF. The DNA of the CDR3 is TGTGCCAGCAGCGCTCAAAGGGGAGGGGACGGCTACACCTTC.

The chain uses TRBV7-8 and TRBJ2-7; D is ambiguous. V was trimmed by 2 bases and J by 13 bases, leaving 15 bases between them. Germline values: CDR1 SGHVS, CDR2 FQNEAQ. The CDR3 runs 12 residues. CDR3 bases: TGTGCCAGCAGCTTAAGCAGCGAATTTCCATACTTC. This gives the protein CASSLSSEFPYF.

This chain uses TRBV19 with TRBJ2-1; D gene ambiguous. The CDR3 is made up of 15 amino acids. The germline CDR1 and CDR2 sequences are LNHDA and SQIVND (reference sequence). Trimming removed 3 bases at V and 9 bases at J, with 18 bases between. The CDR3 DNA reads TGTGCCAGTAGTATGACGAGGTCCTTGAGTGGTGAGCAGTTCTTC. Translating it yields CASSMTRSLSGEQFF.

V usage is TRBV25-1 and J usage is TRBJ2-2, with 9 bases aligning to TRBD1. Trimming took 0 bases from V and 4 from J; bases not matched to a gene: 3. From germline, CDR1 is MGHDK and CDR2 SYGVNS. This CDR3 is 16 amino acids long. The CDR3 region is CASSEYGTGSTGELFF. CDR3 DNA sequence: TGTGCCAGCAGTGAATATGGGACAGGGAGCACCGGGGAGCTGTTTTTT.

DNA of the CDR3: TGTGCCAGCAGCCTTACTTCTGGACAGGGAGACAGCGGGGAGCTGTTTTTT. Translation: CASSLTSGQGDSGELFF. The chain employs TRBV27 and TRBJ2-2, with 8 nucleotides matching TRBD1. The V gene's germline CDR1 is MNHEY and CDR2 SMNVEV (reference sequence). V trimming: 6 bases; J trimming: 7 bases; junction bases outside the gene matches: 16. The length of the CDR3 is 17 residues.

The V call is TRBV29-1, the J call TRBJ2-7, with 8 bases fitting TRBD2. Germline V gene sequence: CDR1 SQVTM, CDR2 ANQGSEA. Losses at the gene ends were 7 bases for V and 2 bases for J; bases not matched to a gene: 7. CDR3 length equals 13 residues. CDR3 loop: CSALAGYTYEQYF. CDR3 nucleotides: TGCAGCGCCCTAGCGGGTTATACCTACGAGCAGTACTTC.

This clone was seen once. The chain combines TRBV7-3 with TRBJ2-2; D might be TRBD2 (5 bases). From germline, CDR1 is SGHTA and CDR2 FQGTGA. V dropped 5 bases and J dropped 7 bases, with 17 bases sitting between them. CDR3 length equals 15 residues. The CDR3 protein is CASSPTAGSNGELFF. CDR3 nucleotides: TGTGCCAGCAGCCCCACGGCGGGTTCTAACGGGGAGCTGTTTTTT.

This clone was detected a few times. The genes are TRBV28 and TRBJ1-2; unclear D gene. The germline gives CDR1 MDHEN, CDR2 SYDVKM. The CDR3 runs to 11 residues. Trimming cost V 6 bases and J 4 bases, with 6 bases left between them. CDR3 region: CASSAVYGYTF. Written as DNA, the CDR3 is TGTGCCAGCAGCGCGGTCTATGGCTACACCTTC.

The gene calls are TRBV9 and TRBJ2-1; D is perhaps TRBD2 (5 bases). V was cut by 0 bases and J by 5 bases, with 6 bases left in between. The CDR3 has 13 amino acids. Germline-derived CDR1 and CDR2 are SGDLS and YYNGEE. The CDR3 reads CASSVVGNNEQFF. CDR3 bases: TGTGCCAGCAGCGTAGTCGGGAACAATGAGCAGTTCTTC.

The rearrangement links TRBV28 to TRBJ1-2, with 8 bases lining up with TRBD1. Germline loops: CDR1 MDHEN, CDR2 SYDVKM. CDR3 length: 17 amino acids. Trimming removed 6 bases from V and 2 bases from J; junction bases left unmatched: 14. The CDR3 DNA follows: TGTGCCAGCAGCGAGCCTGGAAGACAGGGGCAAAACTATGGCTACACCTTC. As protein: CASSEPGRQGQNYGYTF.

The chain links TRBV6-1 to TRBJ2-2, with D unresolved. The V end was cut by 7 bases, the J end by 2 bases, with 11 bases between. Per germline, CDR1 MNHNS and CDR2 SASEGT. This CDR3 is 14 amino acids long. The CDR3 coding sequence is TGTGCCAGCACCGTTACAGAAAACACCGGGGAGCTGTTTTTT. This sequence encodes CASTVTENTGELFF.

This chain joins TRBV2 and TRBJ1-5; 8 positions agree with TRBD1. Germline CDR1 is SNHLY and CDR2 is FYNNEI. The CDR3 loop spans 14 amino acids. V dropped 5 bases and J dropped 4; count of bases not matched to a gene: 4. CDR3 protein: CASSPGGYNQPQHF. In nucleotides, the CDR3 is TGTGCCAGCAGTCCAGGGGGCTATAATCAGCCCCAGCATTTT. The full variable domain, rest sourced from reference TRBV2 and TRBJ1-5, is EPEVTQTPSHQVTQMGQEVILRCVPISNHLYFYWYRQILGQKVEFLVSFYNNEISEKSEIFDDQFSVERPDGSNFTLKIRSTKLEDSAMYFCASSPGGYNQPQHFGDGTRLSIL.

The gene calls are TRBV2 and TRBJ2-3; D is possibly TRBD1 (7 bases). CDR1 and CDR2 from the germline V gene are SNHLY and FYNNEI. CDR3 length: 14 amino acids. Deletions cut 8 bases from V and 0 bases from J, with 12 bases between. CDR3 in DNA: TGTGCCAGCGGGGGGACAGAGAGCACAGATACGCAGTATTTT. This sequence encodes CASGGTESTDTQYF.

The chain joins TRBV7-2 to TRBJ2-5; 7 bases are shared with TRBD2. The CDR3 has 16 amino acids. With V trimmed by 5 bases and J by 11 bases, 20 bases remained unmatched. Per germline, CDR1 SGHTA and CDR2 FQGNSA. In nucleotides, the CDR3 is TGTGCCAGCAGCCCACCCGAGACTAGCTTCCGGCGTGAGCAGTACTTC. It is translated as CASSPPETSFRREQYF.

This chain uses TRBV21-1 with TRBJ2-1; TRBD2 was called by the table and not checked on the DNA. TRBV21-1 is deemed a pseudogene. The CDR3 runs 17 residues. The CDR3 coding sequence is TGTGCCAGCAGCAAATTCGAGAGGACGGGAGAAAGCAATGAGCAGTTCTTC. This gives the protein CASSKFERTGESNEQFF.